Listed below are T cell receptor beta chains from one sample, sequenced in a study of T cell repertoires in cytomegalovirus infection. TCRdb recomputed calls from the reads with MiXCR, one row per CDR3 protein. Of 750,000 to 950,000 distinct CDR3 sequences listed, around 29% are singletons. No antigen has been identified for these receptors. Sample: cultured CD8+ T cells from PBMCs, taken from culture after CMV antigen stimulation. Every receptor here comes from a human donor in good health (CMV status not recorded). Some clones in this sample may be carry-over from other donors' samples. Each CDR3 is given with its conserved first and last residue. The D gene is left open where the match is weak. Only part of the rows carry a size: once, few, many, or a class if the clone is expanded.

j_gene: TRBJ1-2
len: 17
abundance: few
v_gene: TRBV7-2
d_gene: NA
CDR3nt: TGTGCCAGCAGCTTGAGGACAGCCGACCCCCCCAACTATGGCTACACCTTC
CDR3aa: CASSLRTADPPNYGYTF

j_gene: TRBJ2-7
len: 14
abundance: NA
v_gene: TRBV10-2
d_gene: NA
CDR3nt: TGCGCCAGCAGTGAGGCCTTTTTGGACTACGAGCAGTACTTC
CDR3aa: CASSEAFLDYEQYF

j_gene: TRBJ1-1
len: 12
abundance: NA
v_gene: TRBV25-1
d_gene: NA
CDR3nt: TGTGCCAGCAGTGAACCCGGGAGGGAAGCTTTCTTT
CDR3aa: CASSEPGREAFF

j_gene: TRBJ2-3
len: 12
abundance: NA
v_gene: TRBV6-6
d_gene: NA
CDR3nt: TGTGCCAGCATGGGGGGAACAGATACGCAGTATTTT
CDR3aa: CASMGGTDTQYF

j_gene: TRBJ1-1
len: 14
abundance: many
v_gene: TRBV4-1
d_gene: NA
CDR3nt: TGTGCCAGCAGCCAAGGAGGGGGGGGGACTGAAGCTTTCTTT
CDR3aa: CASSQGGGGTEAFF

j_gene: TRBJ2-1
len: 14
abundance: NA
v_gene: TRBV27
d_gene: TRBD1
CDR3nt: TGTGCCAGCAGGTTCGGACAGGGCTACAATGAGCAGTTCTTC
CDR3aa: CASRFGQGYNEQFF

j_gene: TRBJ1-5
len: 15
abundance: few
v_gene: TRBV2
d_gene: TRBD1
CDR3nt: TGTGCCAGCGCAGGGACAGCCGGGGGCGATCAGCCCCAGCATTTT
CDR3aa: CASAGTAGGDQPQHF

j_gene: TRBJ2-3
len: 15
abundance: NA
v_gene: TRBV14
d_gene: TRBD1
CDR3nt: TGTGCCAGCAGCACGTGGACAGGGAGCACAGATACGCAGTATTTT
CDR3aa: CASSTWTGSTDTQYF

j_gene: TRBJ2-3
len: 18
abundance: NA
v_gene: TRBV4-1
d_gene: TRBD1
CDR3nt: TGCGCCAGCAGCCAAGATCCACCGGGACAGGGGTACACAGATACGCAGTATTTT
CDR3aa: CASSQDPPGQGYTDTQYF

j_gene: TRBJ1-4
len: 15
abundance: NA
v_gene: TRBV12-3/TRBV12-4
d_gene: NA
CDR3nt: TGTGCCAGCAGTTTAGCAGCGGGGGCCCAGGAAACACTGTTTTTT
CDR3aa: CASSLAAGAQETLFF

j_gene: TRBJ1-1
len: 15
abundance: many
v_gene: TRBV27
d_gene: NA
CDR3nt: TGTGCCAGCAGTTTATCCAGGGCTATGAACACTGAAGCTTTCTTT
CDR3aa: CASSLSRAMNTEAFF

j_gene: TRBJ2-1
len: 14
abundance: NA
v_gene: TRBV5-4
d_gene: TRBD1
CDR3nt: TGTGCCAGCAGCTTGGTTGACAGGGGAGATGAGCAGTTCTTC
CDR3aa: CASSLVDRGDEQFF

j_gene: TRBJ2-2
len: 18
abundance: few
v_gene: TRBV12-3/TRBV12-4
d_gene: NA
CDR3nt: TGTGCCAGCAGTGCCCCCTGGGACGGCGGACTTTACACCGGGGAGCTGTTTTTT
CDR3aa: CASSAPWDGGLYTGELFF

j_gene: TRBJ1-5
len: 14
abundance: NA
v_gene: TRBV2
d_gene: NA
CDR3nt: TGTGCCAGCAGTGAAGGAGGCGGTTATCAGCCCCAGCATTTT
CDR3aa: CASSEGGGYQPQHF

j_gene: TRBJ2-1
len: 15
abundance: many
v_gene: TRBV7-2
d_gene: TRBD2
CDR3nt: TGTGCCAGCAGGCGGGGGGCGAGCTCCTACAATGAGCAGTTCTTC
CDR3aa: CASRRGASSYNEQFF

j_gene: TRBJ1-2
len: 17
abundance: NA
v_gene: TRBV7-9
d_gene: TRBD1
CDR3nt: TGTGCCAGCAGCGCCCGGGACAGGGGCCTTTTTGAAGCTGGCTACACCTTC
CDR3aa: CASSARDRGLFEAGYTF

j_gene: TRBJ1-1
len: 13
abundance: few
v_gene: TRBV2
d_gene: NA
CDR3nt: TGTGCCAGCAGAGCAACCCGGAACACTGAAGCTTTCTTT
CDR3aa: CASRATRNTEAFF

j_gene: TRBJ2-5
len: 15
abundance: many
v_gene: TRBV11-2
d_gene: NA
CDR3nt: TGTGCCAGCAGCTTGAACAGGGGACTCCAAGAGACCCAGTACTTC
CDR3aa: CASSLNRGLQETQYF

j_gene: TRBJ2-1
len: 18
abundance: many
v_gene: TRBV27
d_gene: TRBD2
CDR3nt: TGTGCCAGCAGTTTATCCCCCCCCCGCGGGGGGTCCTACAATGAGCAGTTCTTC
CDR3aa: CASSLSPPRGGSYNEQFF

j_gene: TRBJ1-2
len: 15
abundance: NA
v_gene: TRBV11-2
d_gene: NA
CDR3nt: TGTGCCAGCAGCTCACCCGGACAGTATAGCTATGGCTACACCTTC
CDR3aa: CASSSPGQYSYGYTF

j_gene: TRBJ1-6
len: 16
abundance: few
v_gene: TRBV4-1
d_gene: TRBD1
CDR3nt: TGCGCCAGCAGCCAAGAATCCAGCAGGGGGGACATACCCCTCCACTTT
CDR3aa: CASSQESSRGDIPLHF

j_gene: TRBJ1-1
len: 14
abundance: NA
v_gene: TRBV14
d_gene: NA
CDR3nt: TGTGCCAGCAGCCTCCGCACAGGCTGGACTGAAGCTTTCTTT
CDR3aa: CASSLRTGWTEAFF

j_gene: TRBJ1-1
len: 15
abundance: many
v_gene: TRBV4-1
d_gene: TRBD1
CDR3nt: TGCGCCAGCAGCCAGGCACAGGGGGCGAACACTGAAGCTTTCTTT
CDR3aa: CASSQAQGANTEAFF

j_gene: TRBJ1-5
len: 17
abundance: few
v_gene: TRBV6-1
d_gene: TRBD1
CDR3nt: TGTGCCAGCATTGATACTCCGGGACAGGGATCGGTTCAGCCCCAGCATTTT
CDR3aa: CASIDTPGQGSVQPQHF

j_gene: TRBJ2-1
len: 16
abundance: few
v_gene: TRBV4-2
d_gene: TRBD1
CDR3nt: TGTGCCAGCAGCCAGCCGGGGACAGGGTTGAACAATGAGCAGTTCTTC
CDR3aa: CASSQPGTGLNNEQFF

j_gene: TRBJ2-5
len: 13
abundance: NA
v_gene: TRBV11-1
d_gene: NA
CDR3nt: TGTGCCAGCAGCTTCGCGGGACAAGAGACCCAGTACTTC
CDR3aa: CASSFAGQETQYF

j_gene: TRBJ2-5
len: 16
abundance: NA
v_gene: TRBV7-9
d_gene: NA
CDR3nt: TGTGCCAGCAGCGCGAGCAGGGGTAGACTCCAAGAGACCCAGTACTTC
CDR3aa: CASSASRGRLQETQYF

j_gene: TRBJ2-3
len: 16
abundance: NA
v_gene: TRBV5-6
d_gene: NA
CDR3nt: TGTGCCAGCAGGTTCCGTAAGGGACGGACACGTGATACGCAGTATTTT
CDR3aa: CASRFRKGRTRDTQYF

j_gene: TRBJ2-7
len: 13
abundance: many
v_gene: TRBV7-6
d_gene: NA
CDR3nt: TGTGCCAGCAGCATCGGACATTCCTACGAGCAGTACTTC
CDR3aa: CASSIGHSYEQYF

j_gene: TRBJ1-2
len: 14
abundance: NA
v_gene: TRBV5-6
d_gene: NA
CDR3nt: TGTGCCAGCAGCTTGGGTACAGCGGTGAGAGGCTACACCTTC
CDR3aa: CASSLGTAVRGYTF

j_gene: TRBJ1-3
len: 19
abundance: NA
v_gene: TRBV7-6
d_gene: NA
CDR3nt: TGTGCCAGCAGCTTAAATCGGGGCCACAACCCGAGCTCTGGAAACACCATATATTTT
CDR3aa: CASSLNRGHNPSSGNTIYF

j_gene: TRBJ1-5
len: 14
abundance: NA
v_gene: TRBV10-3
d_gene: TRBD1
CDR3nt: TGTGCCATCGGCGGGACAGTCAATTATCAGCCCCAGCATTTT
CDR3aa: CAIGGTVNYQPQHF

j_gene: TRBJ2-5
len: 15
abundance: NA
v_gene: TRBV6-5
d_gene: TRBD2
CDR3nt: TGTGCCAGTGGACTAGCGGGGGCCCTAGGGGAGACCCAGTACTTC
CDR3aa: CASGLAGALGETQYF

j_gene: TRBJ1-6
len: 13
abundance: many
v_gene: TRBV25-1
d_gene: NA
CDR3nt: TGTGCCAGCAGTGAGTACTATAATTCACCCCTCCACTTT
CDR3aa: CASSEYYNSPLHF

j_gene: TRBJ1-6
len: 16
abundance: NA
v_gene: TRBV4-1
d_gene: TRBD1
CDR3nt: TGCGCCAGCAGCCAAGATGGGGGACAGGGAGGTTCACCCCTCCACTTT
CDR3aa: CASSQDGGQGGSPLHF

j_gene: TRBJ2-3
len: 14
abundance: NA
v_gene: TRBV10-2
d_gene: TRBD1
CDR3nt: TGCGCCAGCCGGACAGGGAGAGGCACAGATACGCAGTATTTT
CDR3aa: CASRTGRGTDTQYF

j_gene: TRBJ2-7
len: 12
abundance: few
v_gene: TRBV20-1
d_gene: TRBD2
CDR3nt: TGCAGTGTTAGCGGGGGGGGTTACGAGCAGTACTTC
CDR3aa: CSVSGGGYEQYF

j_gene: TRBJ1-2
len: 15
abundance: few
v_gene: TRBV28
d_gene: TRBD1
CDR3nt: TGTGCCATACATCGGACAGGGAAGTTCCCTGATGGCTACACCTTC
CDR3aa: CAIHRTGKFPDGYTF

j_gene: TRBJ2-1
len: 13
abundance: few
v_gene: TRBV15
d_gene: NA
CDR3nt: TGTGCCACCAGCAGACCGAGGGGTGGGGAGCAGTTCTTC
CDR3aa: CATSRPRGGEQFF

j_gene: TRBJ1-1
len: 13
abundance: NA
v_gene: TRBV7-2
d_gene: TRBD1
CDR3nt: TGTGCCAGCAGCTTCGACAGGGAGGTTGAAGCTTTCTTT
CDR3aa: CASSFDREVEAFF

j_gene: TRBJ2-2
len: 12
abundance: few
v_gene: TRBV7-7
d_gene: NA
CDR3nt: TGTGCTAGCAGCACCCTCACCGGGGAGCTGTTTTTT
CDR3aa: CASSTLTGELFF

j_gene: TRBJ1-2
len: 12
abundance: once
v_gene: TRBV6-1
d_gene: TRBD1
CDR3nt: TGTGCCAGCCTTGCAGGGGGGAATGTCTACACCTTC
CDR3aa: CASLAGGNVYTF

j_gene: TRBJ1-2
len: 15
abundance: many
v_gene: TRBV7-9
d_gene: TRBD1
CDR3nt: TGTGCCAGCAGCCAGGATCCGGGACAGTCCTATGGCTACACCTTC
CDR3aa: CASSQDPGQSYGYTF